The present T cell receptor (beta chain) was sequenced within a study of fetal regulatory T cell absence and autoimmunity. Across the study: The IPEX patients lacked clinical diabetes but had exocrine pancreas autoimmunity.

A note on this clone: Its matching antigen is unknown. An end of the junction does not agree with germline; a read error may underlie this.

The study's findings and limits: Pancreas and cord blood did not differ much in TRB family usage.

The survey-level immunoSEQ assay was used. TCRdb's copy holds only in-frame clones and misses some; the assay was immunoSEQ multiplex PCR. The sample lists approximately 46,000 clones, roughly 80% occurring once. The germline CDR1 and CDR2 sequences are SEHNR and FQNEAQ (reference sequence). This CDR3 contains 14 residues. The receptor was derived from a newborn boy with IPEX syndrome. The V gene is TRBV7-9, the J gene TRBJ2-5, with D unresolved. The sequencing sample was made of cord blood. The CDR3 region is CTSSPRAGEETQYF. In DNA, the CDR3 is TGTACCAGCAGCCCCCGAGCTGGAGAAGAGACCCAGTACTTC.